This entry lists 17 T cell receptor beta chains sequenced from one sample in a study of CD8+CD57+ T cells in acquired aplastic anemia. Individuals selected for sequencing had exhibited CD8+CD57+ cell expansion on flow cytometry. TCR beta VDJ and CDR3 profiles were obtained from a genomic DNA template. TCRdb passed the reads through MiXCR, listing each CDR3 protein once. The sample consists of fewer than 250,000 distinct CDR3 sequences, around 45% of them appearing once. Sequences were obtained from sorted CD4+, CD8+, or CD8+CD57+ T cells (not recorded which) from PBMCs. These receptors came from a human donor with aplastic anemia.

This clonotype showed up just a few times. The chain recombines TRBV28 with TRBJ2-5, with 9 bases lining up with TRBD2. V gave up 1 base and J gave up 3 bases; unmatched junction bases: 6. Looked up from germline, CDR1 is MDHEN and CDR2 is SYDVKM. The length of the CDR3 is 16 residues. The CDR3 DNA sequence: TGTGCCAGCAGTTTATTCGGGACTAGCTTCGAAGAGACCCAGTACTTC. Its translation is CASSLFGTSFEETQYF.

The chain has TRBV12-3 or TRBV12-4 and TRBJ1-2; D gene uncertain. The CDR3 spans 13 residues. V shed 3 bases and J shed 4 bases, with 9 bases lying between them. The CDR3 nucleotides read TGTGCCAGCAGTTTCGGAGGGTTCTATGGCTACACCTTC. Amino acids: CASSFGGFYGYTF.

This clonotype was counted ten times or more. The chain is built from TRBV7-3 and TRBJ2-5; D possibly corresponds to TRBD1 (6 bases). Trimming removed 5 bases at V and 5 bases at J, with 15 bases between. Germline CDR1 and CDR2: SGHTA and FQGTGA. The CDR3 consists of 14 residues. CDR3 protein: CASSPSQGWETQYF. CDR3 coding DNA: TGTGCCAGCAGCCCATCACAGGGTTGGGAGACCCAGTACTTC.

As concerns this clonotype: A much larger clonotype is one base distant, so this may be a read error. The CDR3 carries no conserved terminal phenylalanine or tryptophan, so it likely arises from a read error. The V call is TRBV9, the J call TRBJ1-1; D remains ambiguous. This CDR3 has 13 amino acids. Trimming took 4 bases from V and 3 from J, leaving 10 bases between them. Germline V gene sequence: CDR1 SGDLS, CDR2 YYNGEE. CDR3 nucleotides: TGTGCCAGCAGCCGCGATTGGGACACTGAAGCTTTCTGT. This translates into CASSRDWDTEAFC.

The chain carries TRBV20-1 and TRBJ1-6, with 12 bases aligning to TRBD1. Per germline, CDR1 DFQATT and CDR2 SNEGSKA (reference sequence). The length of the CDR3 is 15 residues. The trim removed 0 bases at V and 14 bases at J, leaving 8 bases unmatched. The DNA of the CDR3 is TGCAGTGCTAGAGATTGGGGACAGGGGGCTCTGGCCCTCCACTTT. Translation: CSARDWGQGALALHF.

Concerning this clonotype itself: The missing conserved phenylalanine or tryptophan at the end of this CDR3 makes a read error likely. This chain uses TRBV15 with TRBJ2-3; 11 bases are a match to TRBD2. Germline-derived CDR1 and CDR2 are LNHNV and YYDKDF (reference sequence). CDR3 length equals 15 residues. The J segment lost 6 bases and the V segment lost 3 bases, leaving 5 bases of the junction unmatched. CDR3 sequence reads: CATSSSGGASDTQYL. The DNA of the CDR3 is TGTGCCACCAGCAGTAGCGGGGGGGCTTCGGATACGCAGTATCTT.

DNA for the CDR3: TGTGCCAGCAGTTACCCGACGATCTTCCCGGGACAGGGGTACTACGAGCAGTACTTC. It translates to CASSYPTIFPGQGYYEQYF. The J gene is TRBJ2-7, the V gene TRBV12-3 or TRBV12-4; TRBD1 matches at 10 bases. The CDR3 runs to 19 residues. J lost 3 bases, V lost 4 bases, and 18 bases had no gene match.

The gene calls are TRBV29-1 and TRBJ1-2; unclear D gene. Germline loops: CDR1 SQVTM, CDR2 ANQGSEA. Deletions cut 7 bases from V and 5 bases from J, with 20 bases between. The CDR3 length is 14 residues. CDR3: CSGMESTTGYGYTF. CDR3 coding DNA: TGCAGCGGCATGGAGAGTACTACTGGATATGGCTACACCTTC.

The rearrangement joins TRBV27 to TRBJ1-6; D gene ambiguous. Per germline, CDR1 MNHEY and CDR2 SMNVEV (reference sequence). Trimming took off 2 bases at V and 10 bases at J, with 15 bases between the two ends. The CDR3 spans 15 residues. The CDR3 reads CASSLGGWGGSPLHF. DNA of the CDR3: TGTGCCAGCAGTTTAGGAGGGTGGGGTGGGTCACCCCTCCACTTT.

V is TRBV5-1 and J is TRBJ2-3; 15 bases fit TRBD2. The CDR3 contains 15 residues. V gave up 5 bases and J gave up 4 bases; unmatched junction bases: 2. Germline lookup yields CDR1 SGHRS and CDR2 YFSETQ. Here the CDR3 DNA reads TGCGCCAGCAGGGGACTAGCGGGGGGTGCAGATACGCAGTATTTT. This sequence encodes CASRGLAGGADTQYF.

This clonotype was seen many times. The rearrangement links TRBV13 to TRBJ1-6, with TRBD1 as a possible D gene (5 bases). The CDR3 spans 13 residues. The germline V gene encodes CDR1 PRHDT and CDR2 FYEKMQ (reference sequence). Trimming shortened V by 5 bases and J by 5 bases, and 7 bases separated the two germline ends. This chain's CDR3 is CASSLTDNSPLHF. The CDR3 coding sequence is TGTGCCAGCAGCCTGACAGATAATTCACCCCTCCACTTT.

This chain uses TRBV9 with TRBJ1-3, with D uncertain. The CDR3 is 14 residues long. CDR1 is SGDLS and CDR2 is YYNGEE in the germline V gene. V lost 1 base, J lost 0 bases, and 5 bases lay in between. The CDR3 DNA sequence: TGTGCCAGCAGCGTACCCCACTCTGGAAACACCATATATTTT. Amino acids: CASSVPHSGNTIYF. Full variable domain (rest looked up from reference TRBV9 and TRBJ1-3): DSGVTQTPKHLITATGQRVTLRCSPRSGDLSVYWYQQSLDQGLQFLIQYYNGEERAKGNILERFSAQQFPDLHSELNLSSLELGDSALYFCASSVPHSGNTIYFGEGSWLTVV.

The rearrangement joins TRBV20-1 to TRBJ1-2; D is uncertain. Trimming took 1 base from V and 6 from J, leaving 6 bases between them. CDR1 is DFQATT and CDR2 is SNEGSKA in the germline V gene (reference sequence). This CDR3 is built from 11 residues. CDR3 in DNA: TGCAGTGCTAGAGTTGGAAATGGCTACACCTTC. This codes for CSARVGNGYTF.

The chain is built from TRBV29-1 and TRBJ1-2; the D is unclear. The germline V and J ends were trimmed by 3 bases and 5 bases, with 13 bases remaining between them. In germline, CDR1 is SQVTM, CDR2 ANQGSEA. This CDR3 spans 13 amino acids. The CDR3 is CSVDGPLGYGYTF. CDR3 nucleotides: TGCAGCGTTGACGGACCCCTAGGGTATGGCTACACCTTC.

This clonotype has just a few counts. CDR3 coding DNA: TGTGCCAGCAGCCGGAGGGGATACAATGAGCAGTTCTTC. It translates to CASSRRGYNEQFF. The chain recombines TRBV7-6 with TRBJ2-1; D is perhaps TRBD2 (6 bases). This CDR3 is built from 13 residues. Germline loops: CDR1 SGHVS, CDR2 FNYEAQ. The germline V and J ends were trimmed by 5 bases and 4 bases, with 9 bases remaining between them.

This clonotype was observed at least ten times. The V gene is TRBV6-6, the J gene TRBJ1-2; D unclear. V dropped 3 bases and J dropped 4 bases, with 9 bases sitting between them. Germline values: CDR1 MNHNY, CDR2 SVGAGI (reference sequence). This CDR3 comprises 13 residues. DNA of the CDR3: TGTGCCAGCAGTTATGGCGTAATCTATGGCTACACCTTC. Protein product: CASSYGVIYGYTF.

The genes are TRBV7-8 and TRBJ2-7, with TRBD1 identical over 7 bases. The trim removed 5 bases at V and 2 bases at J, leaving 12 bases unmatched. The CDR3 spans 16 residues. CDR1 is SGHVS and CDR2 is FQNEAQ in the germline V gene. The chain's CDR3 is CASSPRGDSVTYEQYF. Here the CDR3 DNA reads TGTGCCAGCAGCCCAAGAGGGGACAGTGTGACCTACGAGCAGTACTTC.